This T cell receptor beta chain was obtained from a study of cytomegalovirus exposure and HLA in healthy donors. The CDR3 is 16 residues long. Germline V lookup: CDR1 SNHLY, CDR2 FYNNEI. V shed 4 bases and J 5 bases; nucleotides not matched to a gene: 8. In regard to this clone: Its antigen is undetermined.

With 60 Vbeta and 13 Jbeta primers, the PCR was carried out. Produced via immunoSEQ multiplex PCR; TCRdb's table is partial and in-frame only. The sample contains tens of thousands of clones, 69% of which appear only once. Overall study results and limits: In a later analysis, parvovirus B19, influenza, CMV and Epstein-Barr virus appeared linked to several top co-occurrence clusters. TCR beta sequences reportedly predicted most subjects' HLA-A and HLA-B alleles accurately. TCR beta chains associated with HLA were, in a later analysis, more clonally expanded than equally common others.

The chain is built from TRBV2 and TRBJ2-5; 12 bases are a match to TRBD2. Sequencing used PBMCs. The source is a man aged 50 to 59 in good health and CMV-seronegative. In DNA, the CDR3 is TGTGCCAGCAGTGGGCTAGCGGGGGGGCCGTTCGAGACCCAGTACTTC. This encodes CASSGLAGGPFETQYF.